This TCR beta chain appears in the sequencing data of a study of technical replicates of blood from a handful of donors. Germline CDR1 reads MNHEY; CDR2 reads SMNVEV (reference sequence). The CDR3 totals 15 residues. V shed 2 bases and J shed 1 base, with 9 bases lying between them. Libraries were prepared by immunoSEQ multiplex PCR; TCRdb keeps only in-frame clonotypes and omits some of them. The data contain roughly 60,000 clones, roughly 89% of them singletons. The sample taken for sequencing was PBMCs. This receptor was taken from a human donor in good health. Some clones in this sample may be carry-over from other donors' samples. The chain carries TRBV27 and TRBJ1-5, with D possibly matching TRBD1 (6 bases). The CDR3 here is CASSLRGNSNQPQHF. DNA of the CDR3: TGTGCCAGCAGTTTAAGGGGGAACAGCAATCAGCCCCAGCATTTT.